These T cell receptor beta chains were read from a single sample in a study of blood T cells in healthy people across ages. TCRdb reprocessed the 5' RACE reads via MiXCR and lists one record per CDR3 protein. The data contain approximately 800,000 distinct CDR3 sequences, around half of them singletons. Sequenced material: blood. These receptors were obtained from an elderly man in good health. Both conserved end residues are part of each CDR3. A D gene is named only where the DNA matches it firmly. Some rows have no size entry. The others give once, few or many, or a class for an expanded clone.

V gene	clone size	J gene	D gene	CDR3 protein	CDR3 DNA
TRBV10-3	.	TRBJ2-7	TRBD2	CATSAPTSGSWDEQYF	TGTGCCACCTCGGCCCCCACTAGCGGGAGTTGGGACGAGCAGTACTTC
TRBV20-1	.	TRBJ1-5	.	CSAPRVGSNQPQHF	TGCAGTGCACCCAGGGTGGGTAGCAATCAGCCCCAGCATTTT
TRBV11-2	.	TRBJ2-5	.	CASSLVGQQETQYF	TGTGCCAGCAGCTTAGTTGGGCAGCAAGAGACCCAGTACTTC
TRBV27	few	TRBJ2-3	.	CASLALGRTSTDTQYF	TGTGCCAGCCTTGCCCTGGGACGGACGAGCACAGATACGCAGTATTTT
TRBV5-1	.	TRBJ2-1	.	CASTQQAEPSYNEQFF	TGCGCCAGCACCCAACAAGCGGAGCCCTCCTACAATGAGCAGTTCTTC
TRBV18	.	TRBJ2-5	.	CASSPSRTQTQYF	TGTGCCAGCTCACCGTCCAGAACGCAGACCCAGTACTTC
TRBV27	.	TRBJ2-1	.	CASSLSGGPTYNEQFF	TGTGCCAGCAGTTTATCGGGGGGCCCCACCTACAATGAGCAGTTCTTC
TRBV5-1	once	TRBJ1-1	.	CASSLVAGGAGAFF	TGCGCCAGCAGCTTGGTTGCCGGGGGCGCGGGGGCTTTCTTT
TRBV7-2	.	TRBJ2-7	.	CASSLQLRESEQYF	TGTGCCAGCAGCTTACAGCTAAGGGAAAGCGAGCAGTACTTC
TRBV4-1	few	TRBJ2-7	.	CASSQDGRETYF	TGCGCCAGCAGCCAAGATGGGCGGGAAACGTACTTC
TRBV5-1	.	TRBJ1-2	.	CASSPDVEGNYGYTF	TGCGCCAGCAGCCCTGACGTGGAGGGGAACTATGGCTACACCTTC
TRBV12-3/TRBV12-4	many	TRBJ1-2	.	CASSLVGPPSNYGYTF	TGTGCCAGCAGTTTAGTGGGTCCCCCTTCTAACTATGGCTACACCTTC
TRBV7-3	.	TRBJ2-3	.	CASSLRGQDRQPDTQYF	TGTGCCAGCAGCTTAAGGGGGCAAGATAGGCAACCCGATACGCAGTATTTT
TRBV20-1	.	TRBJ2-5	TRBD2	CSTRDSSGGQTQYF	TGCAGTACTAGAGATAGTAGCGGGGGGCAGACCCAGTACTTC
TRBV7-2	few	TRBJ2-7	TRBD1	CASSLSGDRVREQYF	TGTGCCAGCAGCTTATCTGGGGACAGGGTACGCGAGCAGTACTTC
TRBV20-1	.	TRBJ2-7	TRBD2	CSARGAAGGLPSSYNEQYF	TGCAGTGCTAGAGGGGCCGCGGGAGGCCTCCCCTCTTCCTACAATGAGCAGTACTTC
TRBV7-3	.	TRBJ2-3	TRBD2	CASGAGGPDTQYF	TGTGCCAGCGGCGCGGGAGGCCCAGATACGCAGTATTTT
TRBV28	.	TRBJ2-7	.	CASKKGGNSYEQYF	TGTGCCAGCAAAAAAGGCGGAAACTCCTACGAGCAGTACTTC
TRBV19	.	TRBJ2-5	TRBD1	CASSGTGLARYF	TGTGCCAGTTCCGGGACAGGCCTCGCTCGGTACTTC
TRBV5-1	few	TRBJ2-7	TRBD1	CASSVRGLNEQYF	TGCGCCAGCAGCGTCAGGGGGCTCAACGAGCAGTACTTC
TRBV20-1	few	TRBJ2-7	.	CSAKGPTKQDPIGYEQYF	TGCAGTGCTAAAGGCCCTACTAAACAGGACCCTATAGGCTACGAGCAGTACTTC
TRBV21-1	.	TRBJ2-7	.	CASSKVAREGYEQYF	TGCGCCAGCAGCAAAGTTGCTCGGGAGGGCTACGAGCAGTACTTC
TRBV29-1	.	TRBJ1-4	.	CSVSRPNEKLFF	TGCAGCGTCAGTCGACCGAATGAAAAACTGTTTTTT
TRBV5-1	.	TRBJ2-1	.	CASSLSDSQREQFF	TGCGCCAGCAGCTTGAGTGATAGCCAGAGGGAGCAGTTCTTC
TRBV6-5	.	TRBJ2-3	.	CASSQRVYTDTQYF	TGTGCCAGCAGTCAACGGGTCTACACAGATACGCAGTATTTT
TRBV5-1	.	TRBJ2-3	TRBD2	CASSFLGLAGSTDTQYF	TGCGCCAGCAGCTTCCTGGGACTAGCGGGCTCCACAGATACGCAGTATTTT
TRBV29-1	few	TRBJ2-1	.	CSVEDARGSYNEQFF	TGCAGCGTTGAAGATGCCCGGGGGAGCTACAATGAGCAGTTCTTC
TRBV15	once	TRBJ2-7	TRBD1	CATSRPDRFYEQYF	TGTGCCACCAGCAGACCGGACAGGTTTTACGAGCAGTACTTC
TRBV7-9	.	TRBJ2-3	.	CASSFLRRGDSHTQYF	TGTGCCAGCAGTTTCCTCAGGAGGGGAGATTCCCATACGCAGTATTTT
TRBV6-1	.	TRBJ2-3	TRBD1	CASRHAGFQGARIRYAYF	TGTGCCAGCAGGCACGCAGGCTTCCAGGGGGCGCGTATCAGATACGCGTATTTT
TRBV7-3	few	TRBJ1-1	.	CASSLTGADNTEAFF	TGTGCCAGCAGCTTAACGGGTGCGGATAACACTGAAGCTTTCTTT
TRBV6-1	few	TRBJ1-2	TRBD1	CASSEVGTGYGYTF	TGTGCCAGCAGTGAAGTCGGGACAGGTTATGGCTACACCTTC
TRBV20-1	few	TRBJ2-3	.	CSAHSGKATQYF	TGCAGTGCACATTCAGGGAAAGCTACGCAGTATTTT
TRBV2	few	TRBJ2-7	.	CASSFERVSSYEQYF	TGTGCCAGCAGTTTCGAGCGGGTCAGCTCCTACGAGCAGTACTTC
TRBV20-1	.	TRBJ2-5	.	CSATRVKGQETQYF	TGCAGTGCTACCCGCGTGAAGGGACAAGAGACCCAGTACTTC
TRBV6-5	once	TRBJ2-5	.	CASSYSIHLKYQETQYF	TGTGCCAGCAGTTACTCGATTCATCTCAAGTACCAAGAGACCCAGTACTTC
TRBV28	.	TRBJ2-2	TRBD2	CASSPGLAIGTGELFF	TGTGCCAGCAGTCCCGGACTAGCAATCGGCACCGGGGAGCTGTTTTTT
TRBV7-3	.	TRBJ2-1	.	CASSLAGETQFF	TGTGCCAGCAGCTTAGCAGGAGAGACCCAGTTCTTC
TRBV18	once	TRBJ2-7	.	CASSPIQGNYEQYF	TGTGCCAGCTCACCGATACAGGGCAACTACGAGCAGTACTTC